Listed below are T cell receptor beta chains from one sample, sequenced in a study of blood T cell repertoires in COVID-19. Generated by immunoSEQ multiplex PCR, the TCRdb table keeps only in-frame clones and is missing some. The table lists approximately 190,000 clones, around 84% of them singletons. Sequencing used peripheral blood. The receptors were sampled from a human donor in a cohort sampled during active COVID-19. CDR3s include the opening cysteine and the closing phenylalanine or tryptophan. A D gene is named only where the DNA matches it firmly.

d_call: TRBD1
v_call: TRBV5-1
j_call: TRBJ1-3
cdr3_aa: CASSVSGTGAGNTIYF

d_call: TRBD1
v_call: TRBV4-2
j_call: TRBJ2-3
cdr3_aa: CASSPRRGGSADTQYF

d_call: TRBD1
v_call: TRBV7-9
j_call: TRBJ1-3
cdr3_aa: CASSRQGSSGNTIYF

d_call: NA
v_call: TRBV7-3
j_call: TRBJ2-2
cdr3_aa: CASSLTSAPGELFF

d_call: TRBD1
v_call: TRBV11-2
j_call: TRBJ1-1
cdr3_aa: CASSLETGGVRSTEAFF

d_call: NA
v_call: TRBV19
j_call: TRBJ2-3
cdr3_aa: CASRGEADTQYF

d_call: TRBD2
v_call: TRBV15
j_call: TRBJ2-7
cdr3_aa: CATSRESGATYEQYF

d_call: TRBD1
v_call: TRBV10-3
j_call: TRBJ1-1
cdr3_aa: CAISEGGTAEAFF

d_call: NA
v_call: TRBV6-6
j_call: TRBJ1-2
cdr3_aa: CASSLRTDGYTF

d_call: NA
v_call: TRBV30
j_call: TRBJ1-2
cdr3_aa: CACGEYGYTF

d_call: TRBD2
v_call: TRBV27
j_call: TRBJ2-1
cdr3_aa: CASRGGLNLRGNEQFF

d_call: TRBD2
v_call: TRBV7-9
j_call: TRBJ2-3
cdr3_aa: CASSLGGGPSTDTQYF

d_call: NA
v_call: TRBV2
j_call: TRBJ1-5
cdr3_aa: CASDILSNQPQHF

d_call: NA
v_call: TRBV7-9
j_call: TRBJ2-2
cdr3_aa: CAPGEMELFF

d_call: NA
v_call: TRBV5-1
j_call: TRBJ2-7
cdr3_aa: CAVVVAEQYF

d_call: NA
v_call: TRBV28
j_call: TRBJ2-6
cdr3_aa: CASRGSSSGANVLTF

d_call: TRBD1
v_call: TRBV15
j_call: TRBJ1-1
cdr3_aa: CATRVQGRTEAFF

d_call: NA
v_call: TRBV27
j_call: TRBJ2-2
cdr3_aa: CASTRRGGTTGELFF

d_call: NA
v_call: TRBV5-1
j_call: TRBJ1-1
cdr3_aa: CASSLAVRNTEAFF

d_call: NA
v_call: TRBV6-6
j_call: TRBJ1-4
cdr3_aa: CASSYFATNEKLFF

d_call: TRBD2
v_call: TRBV5-1
j_call: TRBJ2-7
cdr3_aa: CASSFGGGRGDSYEQYF

d_call: NA
v_call: TRBV5-1
j_call: TRBJ2-4
cdr3_aa: CASSGGGRGIQYF

d_call: TRBD1
v_call: TRBV7-9
j_call: TRBJ2-1
cdr3_aa: CASSPGGQGPYNEQFF

d_call: NA
v_call: TRBV10-1
j_call: TRBJ2-3
cdr3_aa: CASSPLGSDTQYF

d_call: NA
v_call: TRBV28
j_call: TRBJ2-7
cdr3_aa: CASSLEQRFPYEQYF

d_call: NA
v_call: TRBV5-1
j_call: TRBJ1-2
cdr3_aa: CASSWMLAADGYTF

d_call: TRBD1
v_call: TRBV5-6
j_call: TRBJ1-2
cdr3_aa: CASSWGTVVINYGYTF